The entry that follows covers one T cell receptor (beta chain) sequence. Its matching antigen is unknown. TCRdb keeps only in-frame clones here, not all; method: immunoSEQ multiplex PCR. The sample records about 120,000 clones, over 75% being singletons. The record originates from a study of T cell responses to AZD1222 COVID-19 vaccine. About the research overall: Second-dose intervals of approximately 4 or approximately 12 weeks were pooled. Findings and limits, study-wide: In all cases, repertoires were sampled only after the peak T cell response. Spike-specific TCR repertoires showed rising breadth and depth after two AZD1222 doses. Researchers report vaccine-associated CD4 TCRs spanning spike, with dominance at 160-218 and 743-854.

Trimming stripped 5 bases from V and 1 base from J, with 10 bases between. The CDR3 loop spans 14 amino acids. Germline values: CDR1 SEHNR, CDR2 FQNEAQ (reference sequence). The rearrangement joins TRBV7-9 to TRBJ2-3; D is undetermined. The starting material was peripheral blood, obtained on day 0 of AZD1222 vaccination. This TCR was sampled from an adult in good health. CDR3 residues: CASSPAVGTDTQYF. The CDR3 nucleotides read TGTGCCAGCAGCCCAGCAGTAGGCACAGATACGCAGTATTTT.